These 2 T cell receptor beta chains were sequenced from one sample in a study of high-grade serous ovarian cancer treatment subgroups. Tumor tissue was taken before any definitive surgery or chemotherapy was given. TCRdb keeps only in-frame clones here, not all; method: immunoSEQ multiplex PCR. The sample holds about 36,000 clones, about 79% seen once. Sequencing input: tumor tissue. The origin of the receptors is a human donor with high-grade serous ovarian cancer.

The V and J genes are TRBV11-2 and TRBJ2-7, with no clear D. From germline, CDR1 is SGHAT and CDR2 FQNNGV. V shed 0 bases and J shed 7 bases, with 10 bases lying between them. The CDR3 runs to 13 residues. The CDR3, as DNA: TGTGCCAGCAGCTTAGATCTGGTGGGTGAGCAGTACTTC. This sequence encodes CASSLDLVGEQYF.

The V gene is TRBV5-4, the J gene TRBJ2-3, with D possibly matching TRBD2 (5 bases). Trimming left V 0 bases short and J 4 bases short, with 12 bases between. Germline loops: CDR1 SGHNT, CDR2 YYREEE (reference sequence). The CDR3 is made up of 15 amino acids. The CDR3 region has the DNA TGTGCCAGCAGCTTGGCTCTAGCCGGCGCAGATACGCAGTATTTT. This sequence encodes CASSLALAGADTQYF.